These 14 T cell receptor beta chains were all obtained from the same sample, sequenced in a study of PD-L1 blockade in urothelial cancer. Time point noted: peripheral blood 6 weeks after treatment start. Clones were read by immunoSEQ multiplex PCR, and TCRdb kept only the in-frame ones, dropping some. Among about 30,000 clones listed, about nine tenths were seen once. The material sequenced was PBMCs, taken around atezolizumab (anti-PD-L1) treatment. Source of these receptors: a man aged 80 or over with urothelial cancer.

J is TRBJ2-3 and V is TRBV7-9; 11 bases align to TRBD1. Germline-derived CDR1 and CDR2 are SEHNR and FQNEAQ (reference sequence). The CDR3 runs to 19 residues. The V gene end was trimmed by 2 bases and the J gene end by 5 bases; junction bases not matched to a gene: 15. The CDR3 loop reads CASSLIGGGQGAQEDTQYF. DNA of the CDR3: TGTGCCAGCAGCTTAATCGGGGGAGGACAGGGGGCGCAGGAAGATACGCAGTATTTT.

CDR3 region: CSARGHYEQYF. DNA of the CDR3: TGCAGTGCTAGGGGACATTACGAGCAGTACTTC. This chain connects TRBV20-1 to TRBJ2-7, with D tentatively TRBD1 (6 bases). The germline V gene has CDR1 DFQATT and CDR2 SNEGSKA (reference sequence). The CDR3 spans 11 residues. The V and J ends lost 3 bases and 4 bases respectively, with 7 bases between them.

The chain carries TRBV29-1 and TRBJ1-1; 8 bases are a match to TRBD1. V shed 7 bases and J 5 bases; nucleotides not matched to a gene: 6. The CDR3 has 12 residues. Germline V gives CDR1 SQVTM, CDR2 ANQGSEA. CDR3: CSGGQVGTEAFF. The CDR3 coding sequence is TGCAGCGGGGGACAGGTAGGGACTGAAGCTTTCTTT.

This clone was detected only a few times. The V gene is TRBV30, the J gene TRBJ2-3; D is ambiguous. Trimming stripped 1 base from V and 4 bases from J, with 6 bases between. This CDR3 contains 12 residues. The germline CDR1 and CDR2 sequences are GTSNPN and SVGIG (reference sequence). This chain's CDR3 is CAWSGSSDTQYF. The CDR3 DNA follows: TGTGCCTGGAGTGGGAGCTCAGATACGCAGTATTTT.

The chain combines TRBV19 with TRBJ2-7; 9 bases agree with TRBD2. V was pared by 3 bases and J by 5 bases, with 14 bases of the junction left unmatched. The germline V gene has CDR1 LNHDA and CDR2 SQIVND (reference sequence). The CDR3 has 17 amino acids. CDR3 sequence reads: CASSIRTREGLRNEQYF. CDR3 nucleotide sequence: TGTGCCAGTAGTATCCGGACGCGGGAGGGCCTGAGGAACGAGCAGTACTTC.

This rearrangement joins TRBV7-2 to TRBJ2-4, with 8 bases identical to TRBD2. Germline trimming cut 5 bases from V and 3 bases from J; bases unmatched to any gene: 9. The CDR3 consists of 16 residues. CDR1 and CDR2 (germline): SGHTA, FQGNSA. CDR3 region: CASSQGFGTSKNIQYF. Here the CDR3 DNA reads TGTGCCAGCAGCCAGGGGTTTGGGACTAGCAAAAACATTCAGTACTTC. The full variable domain, rest sourced from reference TRBV7-2 and TRBJ2-4, is GAGVSQSPSNKVTEKGKDVELRCDPISGHTALYWYRQSLGQGLEFLIYFQGNSAPDKSGLPSDRFSAERTGGSVSTLTIQRTQQEDSAVYLCASSQGFGTSKNIQYFGAGTRLSVL.

The V gene is TRBV7-9, the J gene TRBJ2-5; 11 bases match TRBD2. The CDR3 is made up of 17 amino acids. V gave up 1 base and J gave up 2 bases; unmatched junction bases: 6. Germline CDR1 and CDR2: SEHNR and FQNEAQ (reference sequence). The CDR3 sequence: CASSLEPSGRPQETQYF. The CDR3 DNA reads as TGTGCCAGCAGCTTAGAGCCTAGCGGGAGGCCGCAAGAGACCCAGTACTTC.

The chain couples TRBV6-5 to TRBJ2-7; TRBD1 matches 7 bases. Germline CDR1 MNHEY, CDR2 SVGAGI. There are 16 residues in the CDR3. V shed 0 bases and J 2 bases; nucleotides not matched to a gene: 7. The CDR3 protein is CASSYSGRTGTYEQYF. In DNA, the CDR3 is TGTGCCAGCAGTTACTCCGGGCGGACAGGCACCTACGAGCAGTACTTC.

The rearrangement links TRBV5-1 to TRBJ1-3, with a possible D match to TRBD1 (6 bases). The CDR3 is made up of 16 amino acids. In germline, CDR1 is SGHRS, CDR2 YFSETQ. Trimming took 4 bases from V and 2 from J, leaving 16 bases between them. CDR3 sequence: CASSPGGGGAGNTIYF. As DNA, the CDR3 is TGCGCCAGCAGCCCCGGAGGGGGGGGAGCTGGAAACACCATATATTTT.

The chain couples TRBV5-1 to TRBJ2-2, with TRBD1 matching over 7 bases. The J segment lost 3 bases and the V segment lost 0 bases, leaving 2 bases of the junction unmatched. Per the germline V gene, CDR1 is SGHRS and CDR2 is YFSETQ. The CDR3 covers 15 residues. The CDR3 here is CASSLGGQYTGELFF. In nucleotides, the CDR3 is TGCGCCAGCAGCTTGGGGGGACAGTACACCGGGGAGCTGTTTTTT.

This clone appeared once. The J gene is TRBJ1-1, the V gene TRBV19; 11 bases match TRBD1. The germline CDR1 and CDR2 sequences are LNHDA and SQIVND (reference sequence). This CDR3 comprises 15 residues. Trimming at V came to 6 bases and at J to 2 bases, leaving 5 bases not matched to a gene. The CDR3 sequence: CASRKGQGDNTEAFF. CDR3 nucleotide sequence: TGTGCCAGTAGAAAGGGACAGGGGGATAACACTGAAGCTTTCTTT.

This clone was seen only a few times. This chain connects TRBV18 to TRBJ2-4, with D maybe TRBD1 (6 bases). The CDR3 is made up of 16 amino acids. Trimming took off 1 base at V and 1 base at J, with 11 bases between the two ends. The V gene's germline CDR1 is KGHSH and CDR2 LQKENI. The CDR3 DNA sequence: TGTGCCAGCTCACCACAGGGGGTCATTGCCAAAAACATTCAGTACTTC. This sequence encodes CASSPQGVIAKNIQYF.

The chain is built from TRBV15 and TRBJ1-5; weak D call: TRBD1 (5 bases). The germline V and J ends were trimmed by 0 bases and 4 bases, with 13 bases remaining between them. The CDR3 sequence is 16 residues long. CDR1 and CDR2 (germline): LNHNV, YYDKDF (reference sequence). CDR3 nucleotide sequence: TGTGCCACCAGCAGAGAAAGTGACAGCCTTAATCAGCCCCAGCATTTT. Amino acid sequence: CATSRESDSLNQPQHF.

V and J are TRBV19 and TRBJ2-7; 8 nucleotides line up with TRBD1. J gave up 5 bases and V 5 bases, and 14 bases lay outside the gene matches. Per the germline V gene, CDR1 is LNHDA and CDR2 is SQIVND (reference sequence). This CDR3 has 16 residues. CDR3 sequence reads: CASSSDRAEGGHEQYF. CDR3 coding DNA: TGTGCCAGTAGTTCGGACAGGGCGGAAGGAGGGCACGAGCAGTACTTC.